One and the same sample provided the 2 T cell receptor beta chains below, sequenced in a study of PD-L1 blockade in urothelial cancer. Clones were sequenced by immunoSEQ multiplex PCR, and TCRdb holds only the in-frame ones, with some missing. Here the sample spans 35,000 or so clones, approximately 82% being singletons. The sequenced sample was PBMCs, obtained around atezolizumab (anti-PD-L1) treatment. The receptors here all came from a man between 60 and 75 years old with urothelial cancer.

The V and J genes are TRBV4-3 and TRBJ2-3, with TRBD1 matching over 7 bases. Per the germline V gene, CDR1 is LGHNA and CDR2 is YSLEER. The length of the CDR3 is 16 residues. Losses at the gene ends were 4 bases for V and 2 bases for J; bases not matched to a gene: 9. CDR3 sequence reads: CASSPGQAYLTDTQYF. The CDR3 nucleotides read TGCGCCAGCAGCCCCGGACAGGCCTACCTCACAGATACGCAGTATTTT.

V usage is TRBV4-2 and J usage is TRBJ2-2; D is unclear. CDR3 size: 15 residues. Germline CDR1 reads LGHNA; CDR2 reads YNFKEQ. Trimming cost V 0 bases and J 4 bases, with 9 bases left between them. CDR3: CASSQDRSSTGELFF. The CDR3 coding sequence is TGTGCCAGCAGCCAAGATCGCTCGAGCACCGGGGAGCTGTTTTTT.